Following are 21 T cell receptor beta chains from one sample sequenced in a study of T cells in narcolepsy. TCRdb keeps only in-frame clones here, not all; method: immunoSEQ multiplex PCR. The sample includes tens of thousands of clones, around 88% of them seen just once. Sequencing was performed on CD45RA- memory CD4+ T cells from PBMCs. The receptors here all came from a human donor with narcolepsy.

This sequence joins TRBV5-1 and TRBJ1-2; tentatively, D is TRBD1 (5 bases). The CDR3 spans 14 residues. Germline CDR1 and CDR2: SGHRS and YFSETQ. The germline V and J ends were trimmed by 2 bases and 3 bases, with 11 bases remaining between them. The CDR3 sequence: CASSFGAMDYGYTF. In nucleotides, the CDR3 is TGCGCCAGCAGCTTCGGGGCGATGGACTATGGCTACACCTTC.

The chain's CDR3 is CASSLAYLETQYF. CDR3 in DNA: TGTGCCAGCAGCTTAGCCTACTTAGAGACCCAGTACTTC. This sequence joins TRBV7-2 and TRBJ2-5; no firm D call. Trimming stripped 0 bases from V and 4 bases from J, with 6 bases between. The CDR3 sequence is 13 residues long. CDR1 and CDR2 from the germline V gene are SGHTA and FQGNSA. Filled out from reference TRBV7-2 and TRBJ2-5, the complete variable domain reads GAGVSQSPSNKVTEKGKDVELRCDPISGHTALYWYRQSLGQGLEFLIYFQGNSAPDKSGLPSDRFSAERTGGSVSTLTIQRTQQEDSAVYLCASSLAYLETQYFGPGTRLLVL.

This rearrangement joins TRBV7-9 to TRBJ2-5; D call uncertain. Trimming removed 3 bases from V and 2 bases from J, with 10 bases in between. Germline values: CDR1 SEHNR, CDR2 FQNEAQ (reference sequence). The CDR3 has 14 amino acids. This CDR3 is CASSFGPRQETQYF. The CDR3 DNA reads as TGTGCCAGCAGCTTCGGGCCACGACAAGAGACCCAGTACTTC.

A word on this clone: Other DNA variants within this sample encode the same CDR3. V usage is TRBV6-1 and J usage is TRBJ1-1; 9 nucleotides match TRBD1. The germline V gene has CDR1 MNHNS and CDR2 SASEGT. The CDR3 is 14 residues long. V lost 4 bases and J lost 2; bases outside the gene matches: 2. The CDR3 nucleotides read TGTGCCAGCAGTGGGGGACAGGGAAACACTGAAGCTTTCTTT. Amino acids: CASSGGQGNTEAFF.

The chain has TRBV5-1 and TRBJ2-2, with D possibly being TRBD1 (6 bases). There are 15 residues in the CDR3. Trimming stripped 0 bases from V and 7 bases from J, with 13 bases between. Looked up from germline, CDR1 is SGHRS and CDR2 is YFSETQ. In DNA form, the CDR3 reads TGCGCCAGCAGCTTGGTTATTCAGGGGAACGGGGAGCTGTTTTTT. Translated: CASSLVIQGNGELFF. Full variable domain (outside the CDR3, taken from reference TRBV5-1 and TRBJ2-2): KAGVTQTPRYLIKTRGQQVTLSCSPISGHRSVSWYQQTPGQGLQFLFEYFSETQRNKGNFPGRFSGRQFSNSRSEMNVSTLELGDSALYLCASSLVIQGNGELFFGEGSRLTVL.

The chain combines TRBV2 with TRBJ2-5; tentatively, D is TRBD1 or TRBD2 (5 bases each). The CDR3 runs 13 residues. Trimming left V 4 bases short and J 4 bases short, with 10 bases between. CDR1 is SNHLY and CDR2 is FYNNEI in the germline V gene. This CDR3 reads CASSGDPAETQYF. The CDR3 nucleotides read TGTGCCAGCAGTGGGGACCCCGCAGAGACCCAGTACTTC.

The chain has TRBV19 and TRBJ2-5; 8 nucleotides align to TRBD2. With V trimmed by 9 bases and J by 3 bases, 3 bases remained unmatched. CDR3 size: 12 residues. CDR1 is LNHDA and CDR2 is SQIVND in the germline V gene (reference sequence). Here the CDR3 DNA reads TGTGCCAGCGGGGGGGTGAAAGAGACCCAGTACTTC. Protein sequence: CASGGVKETQYF.

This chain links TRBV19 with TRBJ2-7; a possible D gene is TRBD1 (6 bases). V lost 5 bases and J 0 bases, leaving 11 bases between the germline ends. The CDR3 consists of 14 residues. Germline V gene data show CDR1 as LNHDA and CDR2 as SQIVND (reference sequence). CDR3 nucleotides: TGTGCCAGTAGTCCAGGGGAGAGCTCCTACGAGCAGTACTTC. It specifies CASSPGESSYEQYF. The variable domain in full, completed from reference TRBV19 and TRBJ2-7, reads DGGITQSPKYLFRKEGQNVTLSCEQNLNHDAMYWYRQDPGQGLRLIYYSQIVNDFQKGDIAEGYSVSREKKESFPLTVTSAQKNPTAFYLCASSPGESSYEQYFGPGTRLTVT.

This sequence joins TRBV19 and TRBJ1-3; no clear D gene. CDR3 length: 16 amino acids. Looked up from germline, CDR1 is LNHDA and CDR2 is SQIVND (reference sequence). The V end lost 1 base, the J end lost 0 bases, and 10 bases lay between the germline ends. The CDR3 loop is CASSIVDGSSGNTIYF. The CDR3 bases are TGTGCCAGTAGTATAGTCGACGGGAGCTCTGGAAACACCATATATTTT. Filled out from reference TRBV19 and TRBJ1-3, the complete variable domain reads DGGITQSPKYLFRKEGQNVTLSCEQNLNHDAMYWYRQDPGQGLRLIYYSQIVNDFQKGDIAEGYSVSREKKESFPLTVTSAQKNPTAFYLCASSIVDGSSGNTIYFGEGSWLTVV.

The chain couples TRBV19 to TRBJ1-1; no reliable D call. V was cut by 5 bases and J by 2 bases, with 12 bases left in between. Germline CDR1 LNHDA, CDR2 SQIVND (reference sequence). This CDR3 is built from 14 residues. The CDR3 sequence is CASSHNNANTEAFF. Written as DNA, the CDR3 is TGTGCCAGTAGTCATAATAATGCTAACACTGAAGCTTTCTTT.

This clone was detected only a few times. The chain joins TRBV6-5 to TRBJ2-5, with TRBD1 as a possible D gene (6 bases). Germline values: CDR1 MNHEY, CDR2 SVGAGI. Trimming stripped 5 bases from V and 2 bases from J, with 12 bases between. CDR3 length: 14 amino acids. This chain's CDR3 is CASSITGNQETQYF. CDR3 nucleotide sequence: TGTGCCAGCAGTATAACAGGGAATCAAGAGACCCAGTACTTC.

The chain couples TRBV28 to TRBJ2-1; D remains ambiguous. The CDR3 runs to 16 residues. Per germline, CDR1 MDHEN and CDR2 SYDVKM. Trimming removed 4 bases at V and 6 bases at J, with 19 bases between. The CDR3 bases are TGTGCCAGCAGTTCACCCACCTTGGTGGCCCTCAATGAGCAGTTCTTC. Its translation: CASSSPTLVALNEQFF.

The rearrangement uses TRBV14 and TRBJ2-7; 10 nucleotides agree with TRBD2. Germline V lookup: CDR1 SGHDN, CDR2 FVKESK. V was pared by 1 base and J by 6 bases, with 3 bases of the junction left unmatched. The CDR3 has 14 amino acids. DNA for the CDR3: TGTGCCAGCAGCCAAGTTCTAGCGGGAGCCGAGCAGTACTTC. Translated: CASSQVLAGAEQYF.

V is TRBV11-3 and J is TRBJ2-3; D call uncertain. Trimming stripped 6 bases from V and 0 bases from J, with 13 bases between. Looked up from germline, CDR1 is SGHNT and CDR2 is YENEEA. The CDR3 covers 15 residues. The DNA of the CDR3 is TGTGCCAGCAGTCCCCCCCTTACCAGCACAGATACGCAGTATTTT. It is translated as CASSPPLTSTDTQYF.

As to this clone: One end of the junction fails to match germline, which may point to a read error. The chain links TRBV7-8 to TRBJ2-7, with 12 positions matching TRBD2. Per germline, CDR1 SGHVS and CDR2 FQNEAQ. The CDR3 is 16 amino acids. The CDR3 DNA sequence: TGTGCCAGCAGCCCTGAAAGACTAGCGGGAGTCTCGGCTTGGATCTTC. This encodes CASSPERLAGVSAWIF. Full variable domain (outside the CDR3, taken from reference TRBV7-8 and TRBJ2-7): GAGVSQSPRYKVAKRGQDVALRCDPISGHVSLFWYQQALGQGPEFLTYFQNEAQLDKSGLPSDRFFAERPEGSVSTLKIQRTQQEDSAVYLCASSPERLAGVSAWIFGPGTRLTVT.

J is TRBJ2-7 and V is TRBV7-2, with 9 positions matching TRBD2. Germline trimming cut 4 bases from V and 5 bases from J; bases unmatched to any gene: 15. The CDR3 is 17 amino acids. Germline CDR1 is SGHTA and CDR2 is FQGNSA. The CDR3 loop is CASSSTYSGRLGDEQYF. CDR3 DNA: TGTGCCAGCAGCTCCACCTATAGCGGGAGACTCGGCGACGAGCAGTACTTC. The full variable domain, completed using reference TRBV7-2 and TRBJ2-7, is GAGVSQSPSNKVTEKGKDVELRCDPISGHTALYWYRQSLGQGLEFLIYFQGNSAPDKSGLPSDRFSAERTGGSVSTLTIQRTQQEDSAVYLCASSSTYSGRLGDEQYFGPGTRLTVT.

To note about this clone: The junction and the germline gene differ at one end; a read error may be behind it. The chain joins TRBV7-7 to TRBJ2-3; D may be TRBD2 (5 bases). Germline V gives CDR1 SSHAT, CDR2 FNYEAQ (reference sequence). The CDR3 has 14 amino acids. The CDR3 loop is CASSLSGGTDTQYF. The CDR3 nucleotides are TGTGCTAGCAGCTTGTCCGGGGGCACAGATACGCAGTATTTT.

CDR3 nucleotides: TGTGCCAGCAGCGCCTACGACTATGGCTACACCTTC. Protein sequence: CASSAYDYGYTF. The chain recombines TRBV5-8 with TRBJ1-2; D remains unclear. In germline, CDR1 is SGHTS, CDR2 YDEGEE. The CDR3 consists of 12 residues. Trimming pared 4 bases from V and 3 bases from J, leaving 7 bases between.

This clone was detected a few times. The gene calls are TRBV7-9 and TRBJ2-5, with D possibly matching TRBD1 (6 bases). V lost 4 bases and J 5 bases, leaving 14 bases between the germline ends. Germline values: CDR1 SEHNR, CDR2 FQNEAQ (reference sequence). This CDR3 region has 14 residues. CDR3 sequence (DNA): TGTGCCAGCAGCTCCGACAGGCTGGGGGAGACCCAGTACTTC. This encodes CASSSDRLGETQYF. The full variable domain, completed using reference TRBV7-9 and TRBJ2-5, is DTGVSQNPRHKITKRGQNVTFRCDPISEHNRLYWYRQTLGQGPEFLTYFQNEAQLEKSRLLSDRFSAERPKGSFSTLEIQRTEQGDSAMYLCASSSDRLGETQYFGPGTRLLVL.

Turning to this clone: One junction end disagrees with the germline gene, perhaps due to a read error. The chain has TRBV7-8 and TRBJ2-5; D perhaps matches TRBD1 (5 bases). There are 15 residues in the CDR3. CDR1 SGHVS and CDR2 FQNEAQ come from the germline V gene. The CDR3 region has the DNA TGTGCCAGCAGCTTAGTTTCTCCAGGGCGAGAGGCCCAGTACTTC. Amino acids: CASSLVSPGREAQYF.

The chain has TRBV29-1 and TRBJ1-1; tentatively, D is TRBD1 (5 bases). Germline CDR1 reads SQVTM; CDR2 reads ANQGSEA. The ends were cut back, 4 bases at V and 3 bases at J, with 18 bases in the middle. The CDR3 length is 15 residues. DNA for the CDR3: TGCAGCGTTGGAGATAGCGGGGGGATGTACACTGAAGCTTTCTTT. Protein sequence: CSVGDSGGMYTEAFF.